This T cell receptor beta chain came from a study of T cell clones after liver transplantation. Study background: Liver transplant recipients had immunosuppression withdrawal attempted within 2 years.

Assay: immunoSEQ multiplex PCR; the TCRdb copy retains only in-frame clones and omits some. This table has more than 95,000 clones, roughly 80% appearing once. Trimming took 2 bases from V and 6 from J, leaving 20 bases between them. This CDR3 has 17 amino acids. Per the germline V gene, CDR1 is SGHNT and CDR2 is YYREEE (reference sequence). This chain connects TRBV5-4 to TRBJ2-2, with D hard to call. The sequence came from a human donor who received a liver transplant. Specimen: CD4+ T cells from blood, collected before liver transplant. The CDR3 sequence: CASSLSGLLIGSGELFF. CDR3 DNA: TGTGCCAGCAGCTTATCGGGCCTTCTTATTGGGTCCGGGGAGCTGTTTTTT.